This T cell receptor beta chain was captured by sequencing in a study of cytomegalovirus exposure and HLA in healthy donors (dated by TCRdb to between 2016 and 2019). Study-level background: The 666 repertoires of the first cohort and the approximately 130 validation repertoires were produced on the same platform, according to a later analysis. The study aimed to test whether signatures of past pathogen exposure could be identified by cataloging public T cell receptors. A separate validation cohort of approximately 130 different subjects was used in addition to the 666-subject first cohort. To predict cytomegalovirus infection status, the study combined high-throughput TCR immunosequencing, statistical association of individual TCRs with disease status, and machine learning.

The germline V gene specifies MNHEY as CDR1 and SVGAGI as CDR2. V is shortened by 6 bases, J by 0 bases, and the region joining them spans 12 bases. From its cysteine to its phenylalanine, the CDR3 spans 15 amino acids. Only the CDR3 DNA is retained, 45 bases long and in frame from the first base. The donors belonged to the validation cohort of around 120 subjects, which was separate from the approximately 660-subject first cohort. Points on this clone: Which antigen it targets is not known. Nothing much larger sits one base from this clone, and base qualities are not available.

Library prep was done by the immunoSEQ multiplex PCR assay. For the original study's pipeline: A statistical classification framework was built to diagnose cytomegalovirus status from the catalog of TCR beta chain sequences. TCRdb carries this immuneACCESS record with in-frame sequences only. Its versions omit some clonotypes, under half of them owing to an unresolved V gene in the studies checked, with the rest unexplained. The V and J calls and clone size were taken over from that table, and D and trimming were inferred from the DNA. Within this sample are 35,000 to 50,000 clones, with 93% of them counted one time only. Less than 2.5% of the sample rests with the top ten. What the work shows at the level of the full study, not this receptor alone: A later analysis lacked HLA typing for the validation cohort, so it scored co-occurrence in that cohort across all 120 repertoires. In vitro tests confirmed that a few of the cytomegalovirus-associated TCR beta chains recognize cytomegalovirus antigens. Of the cluster scores, 85% to 95% were above 0 in a later analysis, which found that TCRs clustered in the first cohort also tended to co-occur in the 120 validation repertoires. It was suggested by the authors that the approach could potentially be generalized to other disease states and immunological phenotypes. Across donors, most TCR sequences were observed very rarely, whereas some public TCRs were present in many individuals. A total of about 180 TCR beta chains were listed by the study as associated with cytomegalovirus. The classifier was reported to diagnose cytomegalovirus status with high specificity and sensitivity in both the original and validation cohorts.

This TCR was sampled from a woman aged 18-29 years in good health and CMV-seronegative. The sample taken for sequencing was PBMCs. The chain employs TRBV6-5 and TRBJ1-5; no D gene call is confident. The sequenced DNA: TGTGCCAGCAGCCCCACAGAGAATAGCAATCAGCCCCAGCATTTT. This sequence encodes CASSPTENSNQPQHF.